This is a list of T cell receptor beta chains from one sample in a study of shared clonotypes between healthy human individuals. Clones were read by immunoSEQ multiplex PCR, and TCRdb kept only the in-frame ones, dropping some. The data show about 1.9 million clones, approximately 92% seen once. The sample taken for sequencing was naive CD8+ T cells from PBMCs. These receptors were taken from a man between 18 and 29 years old in good health. Some clones in this sample may be carry-over from other donors' samples. CDR3s include the opening cysteine and the closing phenylalanine or tryptophan. A D gene is named only where the DNA matches it firmly. Clone size is given for some rows only: seen once, a few or many times, or a class if the clone is expanded.

D: -
size: -
J: TRBJ2-7
V: TRBV28
CDR3: CASSLTSPPPGNEQYF
DNA: TGTGCCAGCAGTCTAACTAGCCCCCCTCCGGGTAACGAGCAGTACTTC

D: -
size: -
J: TRBJ2-7
V: TRBV6-6
CDR3: CASSYNQGREQYF
DNA: TGTGCCAGCAGTTACAATCAAGGCAGGGAGCAGTACTTC

D: TRBD1
size: -
J: TRBJ2-7
V: TRBV7-9
CDR3: CASSTRGQAYEQYF
DNA: TGTGCCAGCAGCACTAGAGGACAGGCCTACGAGCAGTACTTC

D: -
size: once
J: TRBJ1-1
V: TRBV19
CDR3: CASSMGNTEAFF
DNA: TGTGCCAGTAGTATGGGTAACACTGAAGCTTTCTTT

D: -
size: -
J: TRBJ2-7
V: TRBV28
CDR3: CASSLRGPGYEQYF
DNA: TGTGCCAGCAGCCTAAGGGGACCCGGCTACGAGCAGTACTTC

D: -
size: -
J: TRBJ2-3
V: TRBV6-5
CDR3: CASSPTGNTQYF
DNA: TGTGCCAGCAGTCCAACCGGGAATACGCAGTATTTT

D: -
size: -
J: TRBJ2-7
V: TRBV14
CDR3: CASSQGGYEQYF
DNA: TGTGCCAGCAGCCAAGGCGGGTACGAGCAGTACTTC

D: -
size: -
J: TRBJ2-7
V: TRBV4-1
CDR3: CASSQLDPLNPYEQYF
DNA: TGCGCCAGCAGCCAATTAGACCCACTAAACCCCTACGAGCAGTACTTC

D: -
size: -
J: TRBJ1-1
V: TRBV5-1
CDR3: CASSYGTPTEAFF
DNA: TGCGCCAGCAGTTATGGGACACCCACTGAAGCTTTCTTT

D: TRBD1
size: -
J: TRBJ2-7
V: TRBV5-4
CDR3: CASSPDRAEQYF
DNA: TGTGCCAGCAGTCCGGACAGGGCCGAGCAGTACTTC

D: -
size: -
J: TRBJ1-1
V: TRBV2
CDR3: CASSVRKNTEAFF
DNA: TGTGCCAGCAGTGTTCGGAAGAACACTGAAGCTTTCTTT

D: -
size: -
J: TRBJ2-7
V: TRBV5-5
CDR3: CASSLEGGTSRYEQYF
DNA: TGTGCCAGCAGCTTGGAGGGGGGAACTTCCCGCTACGAGCAGTACTTC

D: -
size: -
J: TRBJ2-1
V: TRBV27
CDR3: CASSLNGRANNEQFF
DNA: TGTGCCAGCAGTCTCAACGGGAGAGCAAACAATGAGCAGTTCTTC

D: TRBD2
size: -
J: TRBJ2-1
V: TRBV15
CDR3: CATSEELAEYNEQFF
DNA: TGTGCCACCAGCGAAGAACTAGCGGAGTACAATGAGCAGTTCTTC

D: -
size: -
J: TRBJ1-5
V: TRBV10-3
CDR3: CAISAVRGQYSNQPQHF
DNA: TGTGCCATCAGTGCCGTGAGGGGTCAATATAGCAATCAGCCCCAGCATTTT

D: -
size: -
J: TRBJ2-7
V: TRBV5-1
CDR3: CASSYIRDGGSYEQYF
DNA: TGCGCCAGCAGTTACATACGGGACGGAGGGTCCTACGAGCAGTACTTC

D: TRBD2
size: once
J: TRBJ2-1
V: TRBV5-6
CDR3: CASSLGSAGLANNEQFF
DNA: TGTGCCAGCAGCTTGGGGTCTGCGGGACTAGCAAACAATGAGCAGTTCTTC

D: -
size: -
J: TRBJ2-4
V: TRBV5-4
CDR3: CASKGAKNIQYF
DNA: TGTGCCAGCAAGGGTGCCAAAAACATTCAGTACTTC

D: TRBD1
size: -
J: TRBJ1-3
V: TRBV6-1
CDR3: CASRGQGSPGNTIYF
DNA: TGTGCCAGCAGGGGACAGGGTTCCCCTGGAAACACCATATATTTT

D: -
size: -
J: TRBJ2-7
V: TRBV15
CDR3: CATSRVHRDGEQYF
DNA: TGTGCCACCAGCAGAGTTCACAGGGATGGGGAGCAGTACTTC

D: -
size: -
J: TRBJ1-1
V: TRBV28
CDR3: CASSLGVGYYTEAFF
DNA: TGTGCCAGCAGTTTAGGGGTGGGGTACTACACTGAAGCTTTCTTT

D: TRBD1
size: -
J: TRBJ2-2
V: TRBV27
CDR3: CASSLTQTGAGELFF
DNA: TGTGCCAGCAGTTTAACCCAAACAGGGGCCGGGGAGCTGTTTTTT

D: TRBD2
size: -
J: TRBJ2-7
V: TRBV27
CDR3: CASSLAGSGAYEQYF
DNA: TGTGCCAGCAGTTTAGCTGGTAGCGGGGCCTACGAGCAGTACTTC

D: TRBD2
size: -
J: TRBJ2-7
V: TRBV18
CDR3: CASSWTSGNYEQYF
DNA: TGTGCCAGCTCATGGACTAGCGGGAACTACGAGCAGTACTTC

D: TRBD1
size: -
J: TRBJ1-5
V: TRBV20-1
CDR3: CSAREEGAQHF
DNA: TGCAGTGCTAGAGAAGAGGGGGCTCAGCATTTT

D: -
size: -
J: TRBJ2-7
V: TRBV14
CDR3: CASSQDGWGEQYF
DNA: TGTGCCAGCAGCCAAGATGGTTGGGGTGAGCAGTACTTC